One T cell receptor delta chain is described in this entry. TCRdb records a much larger clone's protein for this DNA, with a difference at residue 4 that likely arises from a read error; the protein given is the translation of the DNA. This specimen comes from a study of gamma-delta T cells after stem cell transplantation. TCRdb reanalysed the RT-PCR reads with CATT. The sample holds thousands of delta-chain clones, 3.1% seen once. The sequenced sample consisted of gamma-delta T cells. The TCR was taken from a human donor. It is not recorded whose cells these are; they may come from a transplant donor.

The CDR3 protein is CACGTVAAGGYEYTDKLIF. The CDR3 nucleotides read TGTGCCTGTGGCACGGTTGCCGCTGGGGGATACGAGTACACCGATAAACTCATCTTT. The V call is TRDV2, the J call TRDJ1, with 12 bases that match TRDD3. This CDR3 spans 19 amino acids. J lost 0 bases, V lost 5 bases, and 15 bases had no gene match. Germline values: CDR1 GEAIGNYY, CDR2 EKD.